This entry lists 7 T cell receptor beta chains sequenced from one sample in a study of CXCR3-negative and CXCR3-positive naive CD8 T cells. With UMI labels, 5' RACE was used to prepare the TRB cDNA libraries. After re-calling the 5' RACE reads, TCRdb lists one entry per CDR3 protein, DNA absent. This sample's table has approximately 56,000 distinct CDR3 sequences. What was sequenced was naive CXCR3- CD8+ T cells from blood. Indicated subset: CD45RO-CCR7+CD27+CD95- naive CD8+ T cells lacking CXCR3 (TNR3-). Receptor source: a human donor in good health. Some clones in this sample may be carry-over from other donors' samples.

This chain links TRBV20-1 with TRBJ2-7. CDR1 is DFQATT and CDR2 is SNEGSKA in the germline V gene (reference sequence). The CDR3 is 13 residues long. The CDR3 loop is CSARPGGSYEQYF.

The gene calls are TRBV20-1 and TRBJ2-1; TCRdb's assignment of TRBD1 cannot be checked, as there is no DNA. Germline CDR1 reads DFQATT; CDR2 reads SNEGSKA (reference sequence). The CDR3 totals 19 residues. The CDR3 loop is CSARSGVYALSRVNRVQFF.

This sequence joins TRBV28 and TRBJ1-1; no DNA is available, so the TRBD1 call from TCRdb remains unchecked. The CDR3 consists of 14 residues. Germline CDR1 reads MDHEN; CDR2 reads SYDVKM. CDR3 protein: CASSFRGRRTEAFF.

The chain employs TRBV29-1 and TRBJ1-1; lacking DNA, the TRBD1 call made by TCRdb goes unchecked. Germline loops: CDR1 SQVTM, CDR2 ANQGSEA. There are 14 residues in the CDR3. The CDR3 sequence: CSVMGKGASTEAFF.

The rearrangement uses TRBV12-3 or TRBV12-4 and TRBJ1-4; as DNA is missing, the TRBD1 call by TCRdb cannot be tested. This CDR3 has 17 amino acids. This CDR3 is CASSFGQGGPTNEKLFF.

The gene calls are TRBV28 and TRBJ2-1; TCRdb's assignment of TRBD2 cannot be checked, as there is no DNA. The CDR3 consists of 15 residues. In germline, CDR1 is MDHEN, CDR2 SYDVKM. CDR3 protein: CASSLLREGPNEQFF.

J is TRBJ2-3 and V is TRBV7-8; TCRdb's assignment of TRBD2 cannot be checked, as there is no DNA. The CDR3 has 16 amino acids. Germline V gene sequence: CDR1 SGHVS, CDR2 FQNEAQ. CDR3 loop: CASTPEGGVQEDTQYF.